This entry lists 27 T cell receptor beta chains sequenced from one sample in a study of T cells in Graves' hyperthyroidism and ophthalmopathy. Template material for amplifying TCR beta CDR3 regions consisted of RNA transcripts. Primed by the HTBI set, a first-round RT-PCR was run on the TCR CDR3. TCRdb called the multiplex PCR reads again in MiXCR, with one record for every CDR3 protein. The sample has 600,000 to 700,000 distinct CDR3 sequences; roughly 14% are singletons. The material sequenced was blood. The receptors come from a woman aged 40 to 50 with Graves' ophthalmopathy.

This clonotype has ten or more counts. This chain uses TRBV6-1 with TRBJ2-7, with 7 bases fitting TRBD2. This CDR3 is built from 16 residues. With 8 bases clipped from V and 0 bases from J, the junction kept 13 bases outside the gene matches. Per the germline V gene, CDR1 is MNHNS and CDR2 is SASEGT. CDR3 DNA sequence: TGTGCCAGCGGAGTAAGAGAGCGGGATTACTCCTACGAGCAGTACTTC. Its translation is CASGVRERDYSYEQYF.

This clonotype occurred many times. V is TRBV6-2 or TRBV6-3 and J is TRBJ1-5; 8 bases fit TRBD1. This CDR3 is 16 amino acids long. After removal of 5 bases from V and 4 bases from J, the junction contained 10 bases not matched to a gene. CDR1 and CDR2 (germline): MNHEY, SVGEGT. The chain's CDR3 is CASSQRQGLGNQPQHF. CDR3 sequence (DNA): TGTGCCAGCAGTCAGCGACAGGGGTTGGGGAATCAGCCCCAGCATTTT.

In its sample, this clonotype was seen many times. The chain has TRBV28 and TRBJ1-5, with a weak D call TRBD1 (5 bases). The ends were cut back, 2 bases at V and 0 bases at J, with 8 bases in the middle. The CDR3 spans 15 residues. Germline V gives CDR1 MDHEN, CDR2 SYDVKM. The CDR3 region is CASSLGGYSNQPQHF. CDR3 sequence (DNA): TGTGCCAGCAGTTTAGGGGGGTATAGCAATCAGCCCCAGCATTTT.

In regard to this clonotype: Given the absence of the conserved phenylalanine or tryptophan at the CDR3 end, a read error is likely. V and J are TRBV9 and TRBJ2-2; 7 bases align to TRBD1. V was pared by 4 bases and J by 4 bases, with 4 bases of the junction left unmatched. The germline V gene encodes CDR1 SGDLS and CDR2 YYNGEE. The CDR3 spans 14 residues. The CDR3 DNA reads as TGTGCCAGCAGCTTTCGACAGGGCACCGGGGAGCTGTTTTAT. Protein: CASSFRQGTGELFY.

A few counts support this clonotype. The rearrangement joins TRBV27 to TRBJ2-3; no clear D gene. Germline lookup yields CDR1 MNHEY and CDR2 SMNVEV (reference sequence). The CDR3 sequence is 13 residues long. The V end was cut by 0 bases, the J end by 6 bases, with 7 bases between. CDR3 nucleotides: TGTGCCAGCAGTTTATCCCCCCAGGATACGCAGTATTTT. Protein sequence: CASSLSPQDTQYF.

The rearrangement links TRBV6-1 to TRBJ1-5; D not certain. The CDR3 contains 13 residues. With 7 bases removed from V and 3 bases from J, the gap between germline ends came to 10 bases. Germline CDR1 MNHNS, CDR2 SASEGT. DNA of the CDR3: TGTGCCAGCATCCTGACTGACAATCAGCCCCAGCATTTT. As protein: CASILTDNQPQHF.

This clonotype occurred many times. The CDR3 is CASSYGTSIFGANVLTF. CDR3 in DNA: TGTGCCAGCAGCTATGGGACAAGTATTTTTGGGGCCAACGTCCTGACTTTC. The chain carries TRBV27 and TRBJ2-6; maybe TRBD1 (6 bases). The CDR3 is 17 amino acids. The V end was cut by 6 bases, the J end by 3 bases, with 18 bases between. Germline V gene lookup returns CDR1 MNHEY and CDR2 SMNVEV (reference sequence).

This clonotype was seen ten or more times. V is TRBV20-1 and J is TRBJ2-7; 8 positions agree with TRBD1. The CDR3 spans 15 residues. Germline values: CDR1 DFQATT, CDR2 SNEGSKA (reference sequence). With V trimmed by 0 bases and J by 2 bases, 6 bases remained unmatched. The CDR3 DNA reads as TGCAGTGCTAGAGAACCGGGACAGGACGCCTACGAGCAGTACTTC. The encoded protein is CSAREPGQDAYEQYF.

The table lists this clonotype with many counts. The chain employs TRBV6-5 and TRBJ1-5; D is possibly TRBD1 (5 bases). Trimming shortened V by 1 base and J by 6 bases, and 13 bases separated the two germline ends. The germline CDR1 and CDR2 sequences are MNHEY and SVGAGI. The length of the CDR3 is 15 residues. CDR3 residues: CASSYFKRGSQPQHF. The CDR3 region has the DNA TGTGCCAGCAGTTACTTCAAGAGGGGAAGTCAGCCCCAGCATTTT.

This clonotype was detected many times. The chain combines TRBV15 with TRBJ2-7; D possibly uses TRBD1 or TRBD2 (5 bases each). The CDR3 is 15 amino acids. CDR1 LNHNV and CDR2 YYDKDF come from the germline V gene (reference sequence). Trimming shortened V by 0 bases and J by 2 bases, and 11 bases separated the two germline ends. CDR3 in DNA: TGTGCCACCAGCAGAGAGAAGGGACGGGCCTACGAGCAGTACTTC. Translated, it gives CATSREKGRAYEQYF.

This clonotype was seen only a few times. V is TRBV11-3 and J is TRBJ2-7; D is possibly TRBD2 (7 bases). V was cut by 5 bases and J by 6 bases, with 14 bases left in between. Germline V lookup: CDR1 SGHNT, CDR2 YENEEA. This CDR3 has 13 amino acids. The CDR3 nucleotides are TGTGCCAGCAGCCTATCGCGGGGGCCCGAGCAGTACTTC. Its protein is CASSLSRGPEQYF.

Ten or more counts support this clonotype. The V gene is TRBV6-5, the J gene TRBJ1-5; no firm D call. This CDR3 is built from 16 residues. Germline assignment: CDR1 MNHEY and CDR2 SVGAGI. Trimming took 4 bases from V and 2 from J, leaving 15 bases between them. The CDR3 reads CASSSIGESGNQPQHF. The CDR3 DNA reads TGTGCCAGCAGTTCCATCGGGGAATCAGGCAATCAGCCCCAGCATTTT.

This clonotype was counted between two and nine times. CDR3 protein: CASSLALREHFQETQYF. The CDR3 coding sequence is TGCGCCAGCAGCTTGGCCTTGCGGGAACATTTCCAAGAGACCCAGTACTTC. V and J are TRBV5-1 and TRBJ2-5; D is perhaps TRBD2 (6 bases). This CDR3 comprises 17 residues. Germline loops: CDR1 SGHRS, CDR2 YFSETQ. V was shortened by 0 bases and J by 1 base, with 16 bases between the two germline ends.

There are many counts of this clonotype. J is TRBJ1-5 and V is TRBV6-1; D possibly corresponds to TRBD1 (6 bases). The V end was cut by 6 bases, the J end by 4 bases, with 16 bases between. CDR1 MNHNS and CDR2 SASEGT come from the germline V gene. The CDR3 is 15 residues long. The CDR3 sequence is CASRSGGQNNQPQHF. The CDR3 nucleotides read TGTGCCAGCAGGTCAGGCGGACAGAATAATCAGCCCCAGCATTTT.

This clonotype was seen at least ten times. The chain is built from TRBV6-2 or TRBV6-3 and TRBJ1-1; D possibly corresponds to TRBD1 (6 bases). There are 14 residues in the CDR3. In germline, CDR1 is MNHEY, CDR2 SVGEGT. The V and J ends lost 7 bases and 6 bases respectively, with 18 bases between them. CDR3 in DNA: TGTGCCAGCAAACAGGGTTTGGTTCTCTCTGAAGCTTTCTTT. It specifies CASKQGLVLSEAFF.

This clonotype was counted many times. The chain combines TRBV30 with TRBJ1-5; the D is unclear. The germline V gene has CDR1 GTSNPN and CDR2 SVGIG (reference sequence). The CDR3 is 13 amino acids. Trimming took off 3 bases at V and 5 bases at J, with 11 bases between the two ends. The CDR3 DNA is TGTGCCTGGAGCGTAAAGGGAGATCAGCCCCAGCATTTT. Its translation: CAWSVKGDQPQHF. Using reference TRBV30 and TRBJ1-5 for the parts outside the CDR3, the full variable domain is SQTIHQWPATLVQPVGSPLSLECTVEGTSNPNLYWYRQAAGRGLQLLFYSVGIGQISSEVPQNLSASRPQDRQFILSSKKLLLSDSGFYLCAWSVKGDQPQHFGDGTRLSIL.

The chain employs TRBV28 and TRBJ1-2; 8 bases are a match to TRBD1. Germline V gene data show CDR1 as MDHEN and CDR2 as SYDVKM. After removal of 5 bases from V and 6 bases from J, the junction contained 5 bases not matched to a gene. The CDR3 runs 13 residues. In nucleotides, the CDR3 is TGTGCCAGCAGTCAAACGGACAGGGATGGCTACACCTTC. Protein sequence: CASSQTDRDGYTF.

The table lists this clonotype with a few counts. A much bigger clone sits one base away, suggesting this may be a read error. The missing conserved phenylalanine or tryptophan at the end of this CDR3 makes a read error likely. The chain combines TRBV19 with TRBJ2-3; 8 bases align to TRBD2. The CDR3 contains 14 residues. Germline CDR1 reads LNHDA; CDR2 reads SQIVND (reference sequence). V shed 7 bases and J 3 bases; nucleotides not matched to a gene: 6. CDR3 loop: CASTTGGVTDTQYL. In DNA form, the CDR3 reads TGTGCCAGTACCACCGGGGGGGTTACAGATACGCAGTATTTG.

This clonotype was seen many times. This sequence joins TRBV19 and TRBJ1-2; D is unresolved. The CDR3 has 16 residues. CDR1 is LNHDA, CDR2 SQIVND, per germline (reference sequence). With 4 bases removed from V and 6 bases from J, the gap between germline ends came to 21 bases. CDR3 loop: CASSNGRARGEDGYTF. The CDR3 DNA reads as TGTGCCAGTAGTAATGGGAGGGCAAGAGGAGAAGATGGCTACACCTTC.

This clonotype turned up a few times. The V gene is TRBV5-1, the J gene TRBJ2-7; TRBD1 might be the D (7 bases). The CDR3 extends over 14 amino acids. The V gene lost 3 bases and the J gene lost 6 bases, with 16 bases spanning the gap. Germline CDR1 SGHRS, CDR2 YFSETQ. CDR3 sequence: CASSSDFQGGEQYF. CDR3 in DNA: TGCGCCAGCAGCTCGGATTTTCAGGGGGGCGAGCAGTACTTC.

This clonotype has only a few counts. The chain uses TRBV9 and TRBJ2-5, with 10 bases identical to TRBD2. Germline CDR1 is SGDLS and CDR2 is YYNGEE. This CDR3 has 15 amino acids. V gave up 2 bases and J gave up 3 bases; unmatched junction bases: 4. The CDR3, as DNA: TGTGCCAGCAGCGTGAACCTAGCGGGAGAAGAGACCCAGTACTTC. It specifies CASSVNLAGEETQYF.

This clonotype was seen ten or more times. V gene TRBV15 combines with J gene TRBJ2-5, with 9 bases that match TRBD2. V dropped 6 bases and J dropped 4; count of bases not matched to a gene: 6. The CDR3 totals 14 residues. In germline, CDR1 is LNHNV, CDR2 YYDKDF (reference sequence). CDR3 in amino acids: CATRWAGGGETQYF. CDR3 in DNA: TGTGCCACCAGGTGGGCGGGAGGGGGAGAGACCCAGTACTTC.

The CDR3 protein is CASSDRRYYSYEQYF. The CDR3 DNA reads TGTGCCAGCAGTGATCGGAGATACTACTCCTACGAGCAGTACTTC. V usage is TRBV6-1 and J usage is TRBJ2-7; no definite D call. V lost 3 bases and J 0 bases, leaving 12 bases between the germline ends. In germline, CDR1 is MNHNS, CDR2 SASEGT. There are 15 residues in the CDR3.

This clonotype was counted at least ten times. The chain carries TRBV7-2 and TRBJ2-7, with TRBD1 identical over 7 bases. The CDR3 is made up of 14 amino acids. J gave up 4 bases and V 5 bases, and 8 bases lay outside the gene matches. The germline V gene encodes CDR1 SGHTA and CDR2 FQGNSA. The CDR3 nucleotides are TGTGCCAGCAGCGCCAGACAGGGCGGTTACGAGCAGTACTTC. It translates to CASSARQGGYEQYF. The full variable domain, in which reference TRBV7-2 and TRBJ2-7 provide the parts outside the CDR3, is GAGVSQSPSNKVTEKGKDVELRCDPISGHTALYWYRQSLGQGLEFLIYFQGNSAPDKSGLPSDRFSAERTGGSVSTLTIQRTQQEDSAVYLCASSARQGGYEQYFGPGTRLTVT.

This clonotype has ten or more counts. The chain uses TRBV6-2 or TRBV6-3 and TRBJ1-5; tentatively, D is TRBD1 (6 bases). The CDR3 has 13 amino acids. V gave up 0 bases and J gave up 11 bases, with 11 bases separating them. The V gene's germline CDR1 is MNHEY and CDR2 SVGEGT. The chain's CDR3 is CASSYSNRASQHF. The DNA for the CDR3 is TGTGCCAGCAGTTACTCGAACAGGGCTTCCCAGCATTTT.

This clonotype was seen ten or more times. The rearrangement links TRBV13 to TRBJ2-7, with 7 bases fitting TRBD1. V shed 5 bases and J 2 bases; nucleotides not matched to a gene: 6. Germline V lookup: CDR1 PRHDT, CDR2 FYEKMQ (reference sequence). The CDR3 has 14 residues. CDR3 bases: TGTGCCAGCAGCCAAGACAGGGCTGCCTACGAGCAGTACTTC. This encodes CASSQDRAAYEQYF.

Many counts were recorded for this clonotype. CDR3 in amino acids: CASGKGLAGAGELFF. Here the CDR3 DNA reads TGTGCCAGCGGGAAAGGACTAGCGGGGGCCGGGGAGCTGTTTTTT. This chain links TRBV12-3 or TRBV12-4 with TRBJ2-2, with 13 bases fitting TRBD2. The CDR3 is made up of 15 amino acids. The junction had 6 bases not matched to a gene; V was cut back by 8 bases and J by 6 bases.